The entry below gives a single T cell receptor (beta chain) sequence along with its context. The target antigen is unknown. The sample belongs to a study of OX40 agonist ivuxolimab in advanced cancers. Study-level background: Patients in dose escalation had liver, melanoma, kidney or head and neck cancers.

Study-wide results and caveats: At 0.1 to 3.0 mg/kg and by week 6, clonal expansion occurred in CD4+ and CD8+ blood T cells. Partial responders treated at 0.1-3.0 mg/kg exhibited clonal expansion among the lowest measured. On average, CD8+ T cells showed a greater number of expanded clones than CD4+.

Sequencing used immunoSEQ multiplex PCR; TCRdb keeps in-frame clones, though not all of them. The sample has approximately 56,000 clones, about nine tenths seen once. The CDR3 extends over 15 amino acids. V shed 4 bases and J 1 base; nucleotides not matched to a gene: 3. The germline gives CDR1 WNHNN, CDR2 SYGVQD (reference sequence). The chain carries TRBV10-1 and TRBJ2-2; 7 positions match TRBD2. The clonotype comes from an adult with an advanced solid tumor such as melanoma, head and neck, liver or kidney cancer. This sample comprised CD4+ or CD8+ T cells sorted from blood, obtained in a trial of the OX40 agonist ivuxolimab. CDR3 sequence: CASSVERGNTGELFF. CDR3 sequence (DNA): TGCGCCAGCAGTGTCGAGCGGGGGAACACCGGGGAGCTGTTTTTT.